This T cell receptor (beta chain) was identified in a study of a mutant IDH1 vaccine in newly diagnosed glioma. Study-wide context: Treated patients were around 60% male, around 40% female, mean age approximately 42 years. Patients previously underwent radiotherapy, temozolomide, or both, and most underwent both. Overall study results and limits: Of all patients, nearly 95% showed vaccine-induced immune responses. Top peripheral T cell clonotype shifts appeared unrelated to pseudoprogression.

Assay: immunoSEQ multiplex PCR; the TCRdb copy retains only in-frame clones and omits some. This sample has 75,000 to 100,000 clones; approximately 80% occur once, and the top ten carry 5.3%. Stated time point: baseline, week 1 (first vaccination visit). Described treatment: pre-vaccination baseline after standard-of-care therapy. The CDR3 is 12 amino acids. With 0 bases removed from V and 9 bases from J, the gap between germline ends came to 9 bases. Germline V gene data show CDR1 as SGHNT and CDR2 as YYREEE (reference sequence). This clone has just one count. Its antigen is unknown. This rearrangement joins TRBV5-4 to TRBJ1-2; D unclear. This sequence originates from a man in his forties or fifties with glioma. Some clones in this sample may be carry-over from other donors' samples. This sample comprised PBMCs, obtained from a glioma patient treated with radiotherapy, temozolomide or both. The CDR3 coding sequence is TGTGCCAGCAGCTTGGATGGCCTTAGCTACACCTTC. This codes for CASSLDGLSYTF.